This TCR beta chain was captured in a study of T cells after yellow fever vaccination. The CDR3 length is 18 residues. Germline CDR1 LGHDT, CDR2 YNNKEL (reference sequence). The J segment lost 2 bases and the V segment lost 11 bases, leaving 19 bases of the junction unmatched. Whole-study findings and limits: A limited proportion of clonotypes was detected within both the CD4 and CD8 compartments.

Using its own MiXCR run on the 5' RACE reads, TCRdb lists one record per CDR3 protein. The data show 50,000 or so distinct CDR3 sequences, roughly 7.5% seen once. As regards this clonotype: Its target is unknown. This clone may be a read error of a much larger clone one base away.

This specimen was CD8+ T cells sorted from PBMCs, taken less than 16 days after the first yellow fever vaccination. The source of this sequence is a man aged 18-30 years who received the YFV17D yellow fever vaccine. This chain links TRBV3-1 with TRBJ2-3, with TRBD2 identical over 10 bases. The CDR3 loop is CAGYPSGGPGYLTDTQYF. The CDR3 coding sequence is TGTGCCGGCTACCCTAGCGGGGGACCCGGATATCTCACAGATACGCAGTATTTT.